These 29 T cell receptor beta chains came from one sample sequenced in a study of blood T cell repertoires in COVID-19. Sequencing was performed with immunoSEQ multiplex PCR; in TCRdb, only in-frame clones are kept and a portion is missing. Of some 30,000 clones listed, about 85% are singletons. Sample: peripheral blood. The receptors shown here come from a man in his fifties or sixties with active or convalescent COVID-19.

The rearrangement uses TRBV7-2 and TRBJ2-1; 11 positions match TRBD2. V lost 4 bases and J lost 3; bases outside the gene matches: 5. The CDR3 extends over 16 amino acids. Germline V gives CDR1 SGHTA, CDR2 FQGNSA. The CDR3 reads CASSSGLAGYYNEQFF. The DNA for the CDR3 is TGTGCCAGCAGCTCCGGACTAGCGGGTTACTACAATGAGCAGTTCTTC.

This chain connects TRBV18 to TRBJ2-3; 7 bases agree with TRBD1. Germline V gene lookup returns CDR1 KGHSH and CDR2 LQKENI. This CDR3 region has 16 residues. V lost 6 bases and J lost 4; bases outside the gene matches: 13. The CDR3 loop is CASSWTGGPLADTQYF. DNA of the CDR3: TGTGCCAGCTCGTGGACAGGCGGCCCCCTGGCAGATACGCAGTATTTT.

In this sample, this clone turned up a few times. The chain recombines TRBV3-1 (or the pseudogene TRBV3-2) with TRBJ1-5, with unresolved D. The germline V gene encodes CDR1 LGHDT and CDR2 YNNKEL (reference sequence). CDR3 length: 14 residues. V shed 3 bases and J shed 9 bases, with 15 bases lying between them. CDR3 sequence: CASSHGVGKGPQHF. CDR3 DNA sequence: TGTGCCAGCAGCCACGGGGTAGGTAAGGGGCCCCAGCATTTT.

This clone has just one count. The chain is built from TRBV19 and TRBJ1-5, with D unresolved. Trimming cost V 6 bases and J 0 bases, with 18 bases left between them. CDR1 LNHDA and CDR2 SQIVND come from the germline V gene (reference sequence). This CDR3 contains 17 residues. The CDR3 reads CASRALTGGDSNQPQHF. DNA of the CDR3: TGTGCCAGTAGAGCACTTACCGGAGGTGATAGCAATCAGCCCCAGCATTTT.

The chain carries TRBV11-2 and TRBJ1-1; D remains unclear. Trimming removed 1 base from V and 0 bases from J, with 9 bases in between. Germline-derived CDR1 and CDR2 are SGHAT and FQNNGV. This CDR3 spans 15 amino acids. The CDR3 DNA sequence: TGTGCCAGCAGCTTAGGACCGGGGTTGAACACTGAAGCTTTCTTT. Translated: CASSLGPGLNTEAFF.

V gene TRBV29-1 combines with J gene TRBJ2-1, with 9 bases fitting TRBD2. CDR1 and CDR2 (germline): SQVTM, ANQGSEA. This CDR3 is 19 amino acids long. V dropped 0 bases and J dropped 0; count of bases not matched to a gene: 12. CDR3 protein: CSVEDAALAGPISYNEQFF. CDR3 in DNA: TGCAGCGTTGAAGATGCTGCACTAGCGGGTCCTATCTCCTACAATGAGCAGTTCTTC.

This clone showed up just a few times. The chain links TRBV7-9 to TRBJ2-1; D possibly corresponds to TRBD1 (6 bases). The CDR3 has 16 amino acids. Looked up from germline, CDR1 is SEHNR and CDR2 is FQNEAQ (reference sequence). The V end lost 2 bases, the J end lost 2 bases, and 13 bases lay between the germline ends. The CDR3 loop is CASSLTTGRAYNEQFF. In nucleotides, the CDR3 is TGTGCCAGCAGCTTAACGACAGGACGAGCCTACAATGAGCAGTTCTTC.

The chain has TRBV3-1 (or the pseudogene TRBV3-2) and TRBJ2-7, with a possible D match to TRBD2 (7 bases). Germline CDR1 is LGHDT and CDR2 is YNNKEL (reference sequence). CDR3 size: 15 residues. V dropped 1 base and J dropped 4 bases, with 14 bases sitting between them. The CDR3 DNA sequence: TGTGCCAGCAGCCAAGCGGGGGGCGGCCTATACGAGCAGTACTTC. This encodes CASSQAGGGLYEQYF.

The chain couples TRBV18 to TRBJ2-1, with TRBD1 identical over 8 bases. Per the germline V gene, CDR1 is KGHSH and CDR2 is LQKENI. The CDR3 extends over 15 amino acids. With V trimmed by 7 bases and J by 2 bases, 7 bases remained unmatched. CDR3 region: CASWSRQGPYNEQFF. The CDR3 coding sequence is TGTGCCAGCTGGTCCAGACAGGGGCCCTACAATGAGCAGTTCTTC.

The J gene is TRBJ1-1, the V gene TRBV28; a possible D gene is TRBD1 (5 bases). The CDR3 is 14 residues long. V shed 6 bases and J shed 5 bases, with 16 bases lying between them. Germline CDR1 MDHEN, CDR2 SYDVKM. The chain's CDR3 is CASSSWGTRTEAFF. The DNA for the CDR3 is TGTGCCAGCAGCTCCTGGGGGACTAGGACTGAAGCTTTCTTT.

The rearrangement uses TRBV7-9 and TRBJ2-1; 7 bases agree with TRBD1. Germline CDR1 SEHNR, CDR2 FQNEAQ (reference sequence). V shed 5 bases, J shed 5 bases, and the junction held 6 bases outside the gene matches. CDR3 length: 14 amino acids. The CDR3 is CASSPGTVDNEQFF. The CDR3 DNA is TGTGCCAGCAGCCCCGGGACAGTAGACAATGAGCAGTTCTTC.

The chain combines TRBV10-3 with TRBJ1-4, with TRBD1 matching over 7 bases. The germline V gene has CDR1 ENHRY and CDR2 SYGVKD. CDR3 size: 14 residues. After removal of 10 bases from V and 0 bases from J, the junction contained 5 bases not matched to a gene. The CDR3 here is CATQGTATNEKLFF. The CDR3 coding sequence is TGTGCCACCCAGGGGACAGCAACTAATGAAAAACTGTTTTTT.

The rearrangement joins TRBV6-5 to TRBJ1-1, with TRBD1 identical over 8 bases. Germline V gene lookup returns CDR1 MNHEY and CDR2 SVGAGI. This CDR3 is 13 amino acids long. V lost 0 bases, J lost 13 bases, and 7 bases stayed unmatched. As DNA, the CDR3 is TGTGCCAGCAGTTACTCAGGACAGGGCGTAGGTTTCTTT. Protein sequence: CASSYSGQGVGFF.

The sample holds one count of this clone. The chain couples TRBV6-2 or TRBV6-3 to TRBJ2-1, with 8 bases lining up with TRBD1. The CDR3 is 15 amino acids. The ends lost 6 bases at V and 5 bases at J; junction bases unmatched: 9. Looked up from germline, CDR1 is MNHEY and CDR2 is SVGEGT. Here the CDR3 reads CASSTNRQGNNEQFF. In nucleotides, the CDR3 is TGTGCCAGCAGCACCAATCGACAGGGGAACAATGAGCAGTTCTTC.

The chain couples TRBV7-8 to TRBJ2-2; 10 bases align to TRBD2. The junction had 15 bases not matched to a gene; V was cut back by 1 base and J by 10 bases. Germline CDR1 is SGHVS and CDR2 is FQNEAQ. The CDR3 is 18 amino acids. For the CDR3, the DNA is TGTGCCAGCAGCTTAGGCCTAGCGGGAGTAGGTTGGGCGGAGGAGCTGTTTTTT. This translates into CASSLGLAGVGWAEELFF.

The chain recombines TRBV5-1 with TRBJ2-5; no clear D gene. Trimming shortened V by 5 bases and J by 2 bases, and 10 bases separated the two germline ends. The CDR3 is 13 residues long. Germline CDR1 is SGHRS and CDR2 is YFSETQ. The CDR3 bases are TGCGCCAGCAGTGCCGGTTGGCAAGAGACCCAGTACTTC. This encodes CASSAGWQETQYF.

In nucleotides, the CDR3 is TGTGCCAGTAAAACGGACAGGGCGGACGAAAAACTGTTTTTT. Amino acid sequence: CASKTDRADEKLFF. This chain uses TRBV19 with TRBJ1-4; 8 bases fit TRBD1. CDR3 length equals 14 residues. Germline CDR1 reads LNHDA; CDR2 reads SQIVND (reference sequence). J was trimmed by 8 bases and V by 7 bases; bases with no gene match: 9.

The V and J genes are TRBV25-1 and TRBJ2-2; TRBD2 matches 14 bases. The CDR3 runs to 17 residues. Unmatched junction bases numbered 7, after V lost 7 bases and J lost 3 bases. The germline V gene has CDR1 MGHDK and CDR2 SYGVNS. The CDR3, as DNA: TGTGCCAGCAAGGGGACTAGCGGGAGTCGAGACACCGGGGAGCTGTTTTTT. Translated: CASKGTSGSRDTGELFF. Supplemented by reference TRBV25-1 and TRBJ2-2, the full variable domain reads EADIYQTPRYLVIGTGKKITLECSQTMGHDKMYWYQQDPGMELHLIHYSYGVNSTEKGDLSSESTVSRIRTEHFPLTLESARPSHTSQYLCASKGTSGSRDTGELFFGEGSRLTVL.

The count of this clone is one. In nucleotides, the CDR3 is TGTGCCAGTAGTATATCCCCCAGGGGTGGTTACAATGAGCAGTTCTTC. Its translation: CASSISPRGGYNEQFF. The gene calls are TRBV19 and TRBJ2-1; a weak D match, TRBD1 (6 bases). Deletions cut 2 bases from V and 4 bases from J, with 15 bases between. The CDR3 totals 16 residues. Per the germline V gene, CDR1 is LNHDA and CDR2 is SQIVND (reference sequence). Variable domain in full (rest from reference TRBV19 and TRBJ2-1): DGGITQSPKYLFRKEGQNVTLSCEQNLNHDAMYWYRQDPGQGLRLIYYSQIVNDFQKGDIAEGYSVSREKKESFPLTVTSAQKNPTAFYLCASSISPRGGYNEQFFGPGTRLTVL.

The genes are TRBV7-8 and TRBJ2-1, with a weak D call TRBD2 (6 bases). The V end lost 5 bases, the J end lost 6 bases, and 17 bases lay between the germline ends. Per germline, CDR1 SGHVS and CDR2 FQNEAQ. CDR3 length: 15 residues. DNA for the CDR3: TGTGCCAGCAGCCGCGGGACTTCATCGGGCAATGAGCAGTTCTTC. Translation gives CASSRGTSSGNEQFF.

This sequence joins TRBV7-9 and TRBJ1-3; D is undetermined. CDR1 and CDR2 (germline): SEHNR, FQNEAQ (reference sequence). V was trimmed by 9 bases and J by 0 bases, leaving 6 bases between them. CDR3 length equals 12 residues. CDR3 sequence reads: CASYSSGNTIYF. DNA of the CDR3: TGTGCCAGTTACTCCTCTGGAAACACCATATATTTT.

This clone occurred once. In DNA, the CDR3 is TGTGCCAGCAGCCCCAGGGGTGGGGAGACCCAGTACTTC. This translates into CASSPRGGETQYF. The V and J genes are TRBV5-4 and TRBJ2-5, with D perhaps matching TRBD1 (6 bases). The CDR3 is 13 amino acids. Germline V gene data show CDR1 as SGHNT and CDR2 as YYREEE (reference sequence). Trimming took 4 bases from V and 5 from J, leaving 12 bases between them.

V and J are TRBV20-1 and TRBJ2-7; TRBD1 matches 10 bases. The CDR3 runs 13 residues. From germline, CDR1 is DFQATT and CDR2 SNEGSKA (reference sequence). Trimming at V came to 5 bases and at J to 4 bases, leaving 5 bases not matched to a gene. The CDR3 DNA is TGCAGTGCTGGTGGACAGGGGGTTTACGAGCAGTACTTC. Its translation is CSAGGQGVYEQYF.

The CDR3 spells CASSLTRQETQYF. The CDR3 DNA sequence: TGTGCCAGCAGCTTAACGAGACAAGAGACCCAGTACTTC. The gene calls are TRBV11-2 and TRBJ2-5; unclear D gene. Germline V lookup: CDR1 SGHAT, CDR2 FQNNGV. The CDR3 consists of 13 residues. Trimming shortened V by 2 bases and J by 2 bases, and 6 bases separated the two germline ends.

This chain connects TRBV2 to TRBJ1-3, with a tentative D call TRBD1 (5 bases). Germline CDR1 and CDR2: SNHLY and FYNNEI. Trimming took off 3 bases at V and 3 bases at J, with 9 bases between the two ends. This CDR3 is 14 amino acids long. In DNA, the CDR3 is TGTGCCAGCAGTGAGGGGCCCAATGGAAACACCATATATTTT. This encodes CASSEGPNGNTIYF.

The V call is TRBV6-2 or TRBV6-3, the J call TRBJ2-5; D possibly corresponds to TRBD2 (5 bases). Deletions cut 0 bases from V and 5 bases from J, with 19 bases between. Germline CDR1 MNHEY, CDR2 SVGEGT. The CDR3 runs to 17 residues. CDR3 nucleotide sequence: TGTGCCAGCAGTTACTCACGGGCTCGGGATACAAGGGAGACCCAGTACTTC. Its translation is CASSYSRARDTRETQYF.

This sequence joins TRBV19 and TRBJ1-1; D not certain. Germline V gene sequence: CDR1 LNHDA, CDR2 SQIVND (reference sequence). Trimming removed 4 bases at V and 4 bases at J, with 10 bases between. The CDR3 covers 13 residues. The CDR3 region has the DNA TGTGCCAGTAGTAAGAGGGCTGTCACTGAAGCTTTCTTT. Translation gives CASSKRAVTEAFF.

The CDR3 sequence is CASRTPRLAGGDTQYF. The CDR3 DNA sequence: TGTGCCAGCCGGACCCCCAGACTAGCGGGAGGGGATACGCAGTATTTT. The chain recombines TRBV11-3 with TRBJ2-3; 14 bases are shared with TRBD2. The germline V gene has CDR1 SGHNT and CDR2 YENEEA. Trimming removed 8 bases from V and 6 bases from J; junction bases left unmatched: 10. The CDR3 is 16 residues long.

V usage is TRBV18 and J usage is TRBJ1-1, with TRBD1 matching 8 bases. Trimming cost V 3 bases and J 4 bases; bases outside gene matches: 1. This CDR3 spans 13 amino acids. Germline V gene data show CDR1 as KGHSH and CDR2 as LQKENI. The CDR3 sequence is CASSPDRGTEAFF. The DNA of the CDR3 is TGTGCCAGCTCACCCGACAGGGGCACTGAAGCTTTCTTT.